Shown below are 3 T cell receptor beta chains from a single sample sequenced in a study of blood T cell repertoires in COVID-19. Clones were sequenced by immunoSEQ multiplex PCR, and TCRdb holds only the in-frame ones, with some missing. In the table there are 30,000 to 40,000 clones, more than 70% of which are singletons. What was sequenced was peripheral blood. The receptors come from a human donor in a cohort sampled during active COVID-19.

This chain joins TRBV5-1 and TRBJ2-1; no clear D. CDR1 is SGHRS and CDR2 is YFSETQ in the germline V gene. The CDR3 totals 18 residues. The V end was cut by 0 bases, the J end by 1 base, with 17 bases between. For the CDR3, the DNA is TGCGCCAGCAGCTTGGCCTCCCCGGGTAGTGGTTCCTACAATGAGCAGTTCTTC. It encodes CASSLASPGSGSYNEQFF.

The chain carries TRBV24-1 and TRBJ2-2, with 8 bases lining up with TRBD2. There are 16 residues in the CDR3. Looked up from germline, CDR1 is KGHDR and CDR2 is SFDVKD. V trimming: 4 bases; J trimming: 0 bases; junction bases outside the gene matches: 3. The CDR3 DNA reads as TGTGCCACCAGTGACAGCGGGGGTCCGAACACCGGGGAGCTGTTTTTT. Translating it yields CATSDSGGPNTGELFF.

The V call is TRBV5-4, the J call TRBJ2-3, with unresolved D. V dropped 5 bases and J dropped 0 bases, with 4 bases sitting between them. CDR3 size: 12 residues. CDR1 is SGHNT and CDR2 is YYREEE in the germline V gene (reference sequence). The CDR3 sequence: CASRSSTDTQYF. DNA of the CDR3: TGTGCCAGCAGATCAAGCACAGATACGCAGTATTTT.